Below, one T cell receptor beta chain is given with its context. As yet, its antigen is unknown. The data originate from a study of T cell responses to AZD1222 COVID-19 vaccine. Turning to the study itself: Timing groups of about 4 and about 12 weeks for second doses were pooled. Whole-study results and caveats: Baseline seropositives among AZD1222 recipients totaled only 5 to 7. The study found Spike-specific TCR breadth and depth rose after two AZD1222 doses. Donors, mostly white British, included more females; clonal diversity was possibly underestimated.

Per germline, CDR1 MNHNS and CDR2 SASEGT. The CDR3 loop spans 14 amino acids. With 5 bases clipped from V and 6 bases from J, the junction kept 4 bases outside the gene matches. Clones were sequenced by immunoSEQ multiplex PCR, and TCRdb holds only the in-frame ones, with some missing. Altogether about 83,000 clones are present, about 84% being singletons, with the ten largest covering more than 8.5%. The V call is TRBV6-1, the J call TRBJ1-4; TRBD1 matches 9 bases. The sequences come from peripheral blood, collected on day 0 of AZD1222 vaccination. The TCR sequence derives from an adult in good health. The CDR3 region is CASSRGQGDEKLFF. CDR3 in DNA: TGTGCCAGCAGTCGGGGACAGGGAGATGAAAAACTGTTTTTT.